The 5 T cell receptor beta chains below all came from one sample that was sequenced in a study of T cell repertoires in cytomegalovirus infection. No antigens are known for them. Each CDR3 protein gets one entry after TCRdb re-called the reads with MiXCR. The sample lists 900,000 to 950,000 distinct CDR3 sequences, around 32% occurring once. The material sequenced was cultured CD8+ T cells from PBMCs, taken from culture after CMV antigen stimulation. These receptor sequences come from a human donor in good health (CMV status not recorded). Some clones in this sample may be carry-over from other donors' samples.

This clonotype was found many times. This rearrangement joins TRBV28 to TRBJ1-5; D is unclear. The germline V and J ends were trimmed by 6 bases and 4 bases, with 16 bases remaining between them. The CDR3 length is 15 residues. Germline lookup yields CDR1 MDHEN and CDR2 SYDVKM. CDR3 protein: CASRSGLTRNQPQHF. CDR3 DNA: TGTGCCAGCAGGAGCGGACTCACGAGGAATCAGCCCCAGCATTTT.

This clonotype has a handful of counts. This rearrangement joins TRBV9 to TRBJ2-3, with a possible D match to TRBD1 (5 bases). The CDR3 sequence is 15 residues long. V shed 0 bases and J shed 2 bases, with 10 bases lying between them. Germline CDR1 and CDR2: SGDLS and YYNGEE. The CDR3 DNA sequence: TGTGCCAGCAGCGTAGTGGGCAGGGTCACAGATACGCAGTATTTT. This gives the protein CASSVVGRVTDTQYF.

The J gene is TRBJ2-3, the V gene TRBV6-2 or TRBV6-3; either TRBD1 or TRBD2 may supply D (5 bases each). This CDR3 spans 15 amino acids. Germline loops: CDR1 MNHEY, CDR2 SVGEGT. Trimming took 5 bases from V and 2 from J, leaving 14 bases between them. The DNA for the CDR3 is TGTGCCAGCAGTACGGGCTGGGGGTTCACAGATACGCAGTATTTT. This codes for CASSTGWGFTDTQYF.

This sequence joins TRBV7-9 and TRBJ1-1; 7 bases map to TRBD1. Trimming took 9 bases from V and 2 from J; bases not matched to a gene: 9. Germline CDR1 and CDR2: SEHNR and FQNEAQ (reference sequence). The CDR3 contains 14 residues. The CDR3, as DNA: TGTGCCAGTCAGCCCGGGACAGCCAACACTGAAGCTTTCTTT. Amino acids: CASQPGTANTEAFF.

This clonotype was observed a few times. The chain carries TRBV7-8 and TRBJ2-3; 8 positions match TRBD1. V was clipped by 4 bases and J by 1 base; unmatched bases: 7. Germline V CDR1 and CDR2: SGHVS, FQNEAQ. The CDR3 has 16 residues. This chain's CDR3 is CASSSSGGPGTDTQYF. CDR3 in DNA: TGTGCCAGCAGCTCGTCAGGGGGCCCTGGCACAGATACGCAGTATTTT.